This passage covers 10 T cell receptor beta chains from one sample sequenced in a study of cytomegalovirus exposure and HLA in healthy donors. In the PCR, 60 Vbeta and 13 Jbeta primers were used. The assay was immunoSEQ multiplex PCR, and TCRdb's table has in-frame clones only and misses some. The sample is made up of 150,000 or so clones, and the top ten hold 1.5% to 2% of it. What was sequenced was PBMCs. These receptors all stem from a woman aged 45 to 65 in good health and CMV-seronegative.

The chain couples TRBV18 to TRBJ1-3, with 10 bases that match TRBD1. J gave up 7 bases and V 6 bases, and 12 bases lay outside the gene matches. CDR1 and CDR2 from the germline V gene are KGHSH and LQKENI. This CDR3 has 16 amino acids. CDR3 nucleotide sequence: TGTGCCAGCTCTCCCGACAGGGGGCTTTTGCGGAACACCATATATTTT. Amino acids: CASSPDRGLLRNTIYF.

This chain links TRBV6-1 with TRBJ2-7; no clear D gene. Germline CDR1 is MNHNS and CDR2 is SASEGT. This CDR3 has 13 amino acids. The ends were cut back, 6 bases at V and 2 bases at J, with 11 bases in the middle. The CDR3 nucleotides read TGTGCCAGCAGGAGTCGCGGTACCTACGAGCAGTACTTC. Translating it yields CASRSRGTYEQYF.

The CDR3 DNA is TGTGCCAGCAGCTTGGACAGGGCGGGCTATGGCTACACCTTC. This encodes CASSLDRAGYGYTF. J is TRBJ1-2 and V is TRBV5-4; D might be TRBD1 (6 bases). This CDR3 has 14 amino acids. V dropped 0 bases and J dropped 4 bases, with 10 bases sitting between them. Germline V gene sequence: CDR1 SGHNT, CDR2 YYREEE (reference sequence).

The chain is built from TRBV18 and TRBJ1-5; no reliable D call. The germline V gene encodes CDR1 KGHSH and CDR2 LQKENI. Deletions cut 6 bases from V and 1 base from J, with 10 bases between. The CDR3 runs 14 residues. CDR3 nucleotide sequence: TGTGCCAGCTCCCCAAGCCTCAGCAATCAGCCCCAGCATTTT. Its protein product is CASSPSLSNQPQHF.

V is TRBV5-6 and J is TRBJ1-2, with D tentatively TRBD1 (5 bases). The germline V and J ends were trimmed by 5 bases and 8 bases, with 19 bases remaining between them. Germline CDR1 and CDR2: SGHDT and YYEEEE. The CDR3 consists of 14 residues. For the CDR3, the DNA is TGTGCCAGCAGTGTGATTAAGACAGCAGTGGGCTACACCTTC. Amino acids: CASSVIKTAVGYTF.

The chain joins TRBV4-1 to TRBJ1-1; D call uncertain. This CDR3 contains 15 residues. In germline, CDR1 is MGHRA, CDR2 YSYEKL. V was pared by 0 bases and J by 1 base, with 9 bases between. The CDR3 spells CASSQDSDKNTEAFF. CDR3 in DNA: TGCGCCAGCAGCCAAGATAGCGATAAGAACACTGAAGCTTTCTTT.

The J gene is TRBJ1-4, the V gene TRBV28; D is perhaps TRBD1 (5 bases). CDR1 and CDR2 from the germline V gene are MDHEN and SYDVKM. CDR3 length: 14 residues. Trimming shortened V by 2 bases and J by 7 bases, and 11 bases separated the two germline ends. The CDR3 nucleotides are TGTGCCAGCAGTTTAGCAGGGTCGGGTGAAAAACTGTTTTTT. The encoded protein is CASSLAGSGEKLFF.

J is TRBJ2-1 and V is TRBV18, with TRBD2 identical over 7 bases. The V gene's germline CDR1 is KGHSH and CDR2 LQKENI. The V and J ends lost 1 base and 4 bases, in that order; junction bases with no gene match: 1. CDR3 length: 14 amino acids. The CDR3 nucleotides read TGTGCCAGCTCACCACTAGCGGGTTACAATGAGCAGTTCTTC. It codes for CASSPLAGYNEQFF.

The chain combines TRBV7-9 with TRBJ2-5; 8 positions agree with TRBD2. CDR3 length: 16 residues. V lost 1 base and J lost 5; bases outside the gene matches: 9. CDR1 is SEHNR, CDR2 FQNEAQ, per germline (reference sequence). CDR3 sequence (DNA): TGTGCCAGCAGCTTAGGGCGCGGGGGGCCGGGGGAGACCCAGTACTTC. This sequence encodes CASSLGRGGPGETQYF.

CDR3 nucleotide sequence: TGTGCCAGCAGTTATGGCGGATTCCTTAATGAAAAACTGTTTTTT. Amino acids: CASSYGGFLNEKLFF. This rearrangement joins TRBV6-6 to TRBJ1-4; D not resolved. The CDR3 length is 15 residues. With 3 bases removed from V and 4 bases from J, the gap between germline ends came to 12 bases. In germline, CDR1 is MNHNY, CDR2 SVGAGI (reference sequence).